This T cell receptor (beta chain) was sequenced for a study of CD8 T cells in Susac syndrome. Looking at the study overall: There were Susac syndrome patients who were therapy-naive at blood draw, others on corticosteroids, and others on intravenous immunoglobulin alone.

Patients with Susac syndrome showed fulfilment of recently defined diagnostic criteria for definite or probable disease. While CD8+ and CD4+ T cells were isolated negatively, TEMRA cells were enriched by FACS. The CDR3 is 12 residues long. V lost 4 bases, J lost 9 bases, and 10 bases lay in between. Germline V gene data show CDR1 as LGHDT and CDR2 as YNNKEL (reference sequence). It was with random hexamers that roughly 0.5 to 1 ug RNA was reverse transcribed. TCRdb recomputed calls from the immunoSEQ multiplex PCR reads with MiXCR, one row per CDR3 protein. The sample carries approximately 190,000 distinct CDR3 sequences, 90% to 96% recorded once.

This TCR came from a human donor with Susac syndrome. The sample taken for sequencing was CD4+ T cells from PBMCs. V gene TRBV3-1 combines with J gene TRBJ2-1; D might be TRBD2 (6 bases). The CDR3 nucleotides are TGTGCCAGCAGCCGTTCGGAGGGTGAGCAGTTCTTC. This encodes CASSRSEGEQFF.